This is a list of T cell receptor beta chains from one sample in a study of OX40 agonist ivuxolimab in advanced cancers. Data came from immunoSEQ multiplex PCR; TCRdb stores just in-frame clones and leaves some out. The table shows 65,000 to 75,000 clones, with 89% occurring only once. The sample here was CD4+ or CD8+ T cells sorted from blood, taken in a trial of the OX40 agonist ivuxolimab. These TCRs come from an adult with an advanced solid tumor such as melanoma, head and neck, liver or kidney cancer. The CDR3 runs from the conserved cysteine through the conserved F or W. Fields, in order: clone size, D gene, J gene, V gene, CDR3 DNA, CDR3 protein. D genes are given only for firm matches. Clone sizes are given selectively: once, few, many, or a class where the clone is expanded.

clone size: .
D gene: .
J gene: TRBJ1-1
V gene: TRBV28
CDR3 DNA: TGTGCCAGCAGTGCTTTTACAGTGAACACTGAAGCTTTCTTT
CDR3 protein: CASSAFTVNTEAFF

clone size: .
D gene: .
J gene: TRBJ2-5
V gene: TRBV30
CDR3 DNA: TGTGCCTGGTCACGTCAAGAGACCCAGTACTTC
CDR3 protein: CAWSRQETQYF

clone size: .
D gene: TRBD1
J gene: TRBJ2-3
V gene: TRBV5-4
CDR3 DNA: TGTGCCAGCAGCGCCAGACAGGGTGCAGATACGCAGTATTTT
CDR3 protein: CASSARQGADTQYF

clone size: .
D gene: .
J gene: TRBJ2-1
V gene: TRBV5-1
CDR3 DNA: TGCGCCAGCAGCGCCGGGGGTGGGTACAATGAGCAGTTCTTC
CDR3 protein: CASSAGGGYNEQFF

clone size: .
D gene: TRBD2
J gene: TRBJ2-1
V gene: TRBV11-3
CDR3 DNA: TGTGCCAGCAGCTCCCACAGTAGCGGGGCCTCCTACAATGAGCAGTTCTTC
CDR3 protein: CASSSHSSGASYNEQFF

clone size: .
D gene: TRBD2
J gene: TRBJ2-7
V gene: TRBV7-9
CDR3 DNA: TGTGCCAGCAGCTTAGTTGTAGGGACTAGCGGGAGTTACGAGCAGTACTTC
CDR3 protein: CASSLVVGTSGSYEQYF

clone size: once
D gene: TRBD1
J gene: TRBJ1-2
V gene: TRBV30
CDR3 DNA: TGTGCCTGGAGCACAGGGGGCTATAATGGCTACACCTTC
CDR3 protein: CAWSTGGYNGYTF

clone size: .
D gene: .
J gene: TRBJ2-1
V gene: TRBV7-9
CDR3 DNA: TGTGCCAGCAGCCCAGGGGTAGAGCAGTTCTTC
CDR3 protein: CASSPGVEQFF

clone size: .
D gene: TRBD2
J gene: TRBJ2-7
V gene: TRBV28
CDR3 DNA: TGTGCCAGCAGTCCCTCCGGGGGGGAGAGGAACTTC
CDR3 protein: CASSPSGGERNF

clone size: .
D gene: TRBD1
J gene: TRBJ1-1
V gene: TRBV27
CDR3 DNA: TGTGCCAGCAGGGAGACAGGGGGAAGGGACACTGAAGCTTTCTTT
CDR3 protein: CASRETGGRDTEAFF

clone size: few
D gene: .
J gene: TRBJ2-3
V gene: TRBV18
CDR3 DNA: TGTGCCAGCTCCTTCAGGGCAGGGGGCACAGATACGCAGTATTTT
CDR3 protein: CASSFRAGGTDTQYF

clone size: .
D gene: TRBD1
J gene: TRBJ2-3
V gene: TRBV18
CDR3 DNA: TGTGCCAGCTCACCAAGGGACAGGGGAGGCACAGATACGCAGTATTTT
CDR3 protein: CASSPRDRGGTDTQYF

clone size: .
D gene: .
J gene: TRBJ1-2
V gene: TRBV29-1
CDR3 DNA: TGCAGCGTTGAAGCCCGGGACGGCTACACCTTC
CDR3 protein: CSVEARDGYTF

clone size: .
D gene: TRBD2
J gene: TRBJ2-1
V gene: TRBV12-5
CDR3 DNA: TGTGCTAGTGTCTTGACTAGCGGGAGTTTATTCAATGAGCAGTTCTTC
CDR3 protein: CASVLTSGSLFNEQFF

clone size: once
D gene: TRBD2
J gene: TRBJ2-3
V gene: TRBV6-5
CDR3 DNA: TGTGCCAGCAGTTACTCGCAGGGAGCGGGAGCAGATACGCAGTATTTT
CDR3 protein: CASSYSQGAGADTQYF

clone size: .
D gene: TRBD1
J gene: TRBJ1-1
V gene: TRBV7-2
CDR3 DNA: TGTGCCAGCAGCAAACAGGGGGCGGGAGCTTTCTTT
CDR3 protein: CASSKQGAGAFF

clone size: .
D gene: .
J gene: TRBJ1-2
V gene: TRBV29-1
CDR3 DNA: TGCAGCGTTGAGGAGGGGTCGTCTAACTATGGCTACACCTTC
CDR3 protein: CSVEEGSSNYGYTF

clone size: .
D gene: TRBD2
J gene: TRBJ2-1
V gene: TRBV19
CDR3 DNA: TGTGCCAGTAGTAAGGGCACTAGCGGGAGTCTCTCCTACAATGAGCAGTTCTTC
CDR3 protein: CASSKGTSGSLSYNEQFF

clone size: .
D gene: TRBD1
J gene: TRBJ2-3
V gene: TRBV7-3
CDR3 DNA: TGTGCCAGCAGCCAAAGGGAAGGGGGCTCGCAGTATTTT
CDR3 protein: CASSQREGGSQYF

clone size: .
D gene: TRBD1
J gene: TRBJ1-2
V gene: TRBV5-4
CDR3 DNA: TGTGCCAGCGGACAGGATCTCAGATCTAACTATGGCTACACCTTC
CDR3 protein: CASGQDLRSNYGYTF

clone size: .
D gene: .
J gene: TRBJ1-1
V gene: TRBV10-1
CDR3 DNA: TGCGCCAGCAGTGAAGTGGGGAACACTGAAGCTTTCTTT
CDR3 protein: CASSEVGNTEAFF

clone size: .
D gene: .
J gene: TRBJ2-1
V gene: TRBV2
CDR3 DNA: TGTGCCAGCAGTGAGGAGGACGCGCGGTACAATGAGCAGTTCTTC
CDR3 protein: CASSEEDARYNEQFF

clone size: few
D gene: TRBD1
J gene: TRBJ1-5
V gene: TRBV4-1
CDR3 DNA: TGCGCCAGCAGCCAAGCACAGGGGAGTCAGCCCCAGCATTTT
CDR3 protein: CASSQAQGSQPQHF

clone size: .
D gene: .
J gene: TRBJ1-1
V gene: TRBV6-1
CDR3 DNA: TGTGCCAGCAGTTTCCACAGGGATGGCACTGAAGCTTTCTTT
CDR3 protein: CASSFHRDGTEAFF

clone size: .
D gene: TRBD1
J gene: TRBJ1-5
V gene: TRBV4-1
CDR3 DNA: TGCGCCAGCAGCCACCCGGGACAGATCGGTCAGCCCCAGCATTTT
CDR3 protein: CASSHPGQIGQPQHF

clone size: .
D gene: .
J gene: TRBJ2-7
V gene: TRBV19
CDR3 DNA: TGTGCCAGTAGTATAGCTGGGGGTAGAATCCCCTACGAGCAGTACTTC
CDR3 protein: CASSIAGGRIPYEQYF

clone size: .
D gene: .
J gene: TRBJ1-2
V gene: TRBV28
CDR3 DNA: TGTGCACTCAGGGCAGGCTATGGCTACACCTTC
CDR3 protein: CALRAGYGYTF

clone size: .
D gene: .
J gene: TRBJ1-1
V gene: TRBV7-9
CDR3 DNA: TGTGCCAGCAGCTTAGCGAAGGGGACTGAAGCTTTCTTT
CDR3 protein: CASSLAKGTEAFF

clone size: .
D gene: .
J gene: TRBJ2-7
V gene: TRBV28
CDR3 DNA: TGTGCCAGCAGTTCGGGGGCCGCAGCTTCCTACGAGCAGTACTTC
CDR3 protein: CASSSGAAASYEQYF

clone size: .
D gene: TRBD2
J gene: TRBJ2-7
V gene: TRBV5-1
CDR3 DNA: TGCGCCAGCAGCCCTAGTCAGAGCGGGGGCCCCTACGAGCAGTACTTC
CDR3 protein: CASSPSQSGGPYEQYF

clone size: .
D gene: .
J gene: TRBJ1-2
V gene: TRBV7-6
CDR3 DNA: TGTGCCAGCAGCTTAGAAGTCACGGCATTAGACTATGGCTACACCTTC
CDR3 protein: CASSLEVTALDYGYTF

clone size: few
D gene: TRBD1
J gene: TRBJ1-3
V gene: TRBV7-9
CDR3 DNA: TGTGCCAGCAGCTTTTTTCCAGGACAGGGCACCACCATATATTTT
CDR3 protein: CASSFFPGQGTTIYF

clone size: .
D gene: TRBD1
J gene: TRBJ1-6
V gene: TRBV27
CDR3 DNA: TGTGCCAGCAGTATAAGACAGGGGAAGACACCCCTCCACTTT
CDR3 protein: CASSIRQGKTPLHF

clone size: .
D gene: .
J gene: TRBJ1-1
V gene: TRBV19
CDR3 DNA: TGTGCCAGTAGAAGAGGGGTGTACACTGAAGCTTTCTTT
CDR3 protein: CASRRGVYTEAFF

clone size: .
D gene: .
J gene: TRBJ1-4
V gene: TRBV6-1
CDR3 DNA: TGTGCCAGCAGTGAAAGTGGTACTCACCTAAATGAAAAACTGTTTTTT
CDR3 protein: CASSESGTHLNEKLFF

clone size: .
D gene: TRBD1
J gene: TRBJ2-5
V gene: TRBV10-3
CDR3 DNA: TGTGCCATCAAGCCAGGGGGTGCAAGGGAGACCCAGTACTTC
CDR3 protein: CAIKPGGARETQYF

clone size: .
D gene: .
J gene: TRBJ2-3
V gene: TRBV19
CDR3 DNA: TGTGCCAGTAGTATACGGGCGGGGATCACAGATACGCAGTATTTT
CDR3 protein: CASSIRAGITDTQYF

clone size: .
D gene: .
J gene: TRBJ2-5
V gene: TRBV19
CDR3 DNA: TGTGCCAGTAGTTCGGTCGGAGAACAAGAGACCCAGTACTTC
CDR3 protein: CASSSVGEQETQYF

clone size: .
D gene: TRBD1
J gene: TRBJ1-1
V gene: TRBV6-1
CDR3 DNA: TGTGCCAGCAGGTTGACAGGGTTGAACACTGAAGCTTTCTTT
CDR3 protein: CASRLTGLNTEAFF

clone size: .
D gene: .
J gene: TRBJ2-5
V gene: TRBV30
CDR3 DNA: TGTGCCTGGAGTAAAAGTCAGCTAAAAGAGACCCAGTACTTC
CDR3 protein: CAWSKSQLKETQYF

clone size: once
D gene: TRBD1
J gene: TRBJ2-7
V gene: TRBV5-4
CDR3 DNA: TGTGCCAGCAGCTTGGGGGGGACAGCCTGGTCCGAACAGTACTTC
CDR3 protein: CASSLGGTAWSEQYF

clone size: once
D gene: .
J gene: TRBJ1-1
V gene: TRBV5-1
CDR3 DNA: TGCGCCAGCAGCTTGGCCATCCACTCTGAAGCTTTCTTT
CDR3 protein: CASSLAIHSEAFF